This TCR beta chain originates from a study of shared clonotypes between healthy human individuals. Study context: The cohort comprised two women and a few men. Their ages spanned 18 to 49 years. Every donor yielded three CD4 naive, three CD4 memory, two CD8 naive and one CD8 memory plate. Points from the study as a whole: The naive CD4 repertoires of four donors were compared, and 5% to 6.5% of clonotypes were shared.

CD45RA+ naive and CD45RA-negative memory subsets were separated from CD4+ cells. Trimming cost V 0 bases and J 2 bases; bases outside gene matches: 9. CDR3 length: 17 amino acids. Looked up from germline, CDR1 is MNHNS and CDR2 is SASEGT. Clones were sequenced by immunoSEQ multiplex PCR, and TCRdb holds only the in-frame ones, with some missing. Here the sample spans fewer than 2.5 million clones, under 95% being singletons. As regards this clone: The antigen is unknown.

The receptor was isolated from a man aged 18 to 29 in good health. Some clones in this sample may be carry-over from other donors' samples. The sequenced sample was naive CD4+ T cells from PBMCs. The subset here: CD45RA+ positively selected. The gene calls are TRBV6-1 and TRBJ2-7, with 8 nucleotides matching TRBD1. The CDR3 DNA reads TGTGCCAGCAGTGAAGCGCTTCAGGGGGCAGGGACCTACGAGCAGTACTTC. This sequence encodes CASSEALQGAGTYEQYF.